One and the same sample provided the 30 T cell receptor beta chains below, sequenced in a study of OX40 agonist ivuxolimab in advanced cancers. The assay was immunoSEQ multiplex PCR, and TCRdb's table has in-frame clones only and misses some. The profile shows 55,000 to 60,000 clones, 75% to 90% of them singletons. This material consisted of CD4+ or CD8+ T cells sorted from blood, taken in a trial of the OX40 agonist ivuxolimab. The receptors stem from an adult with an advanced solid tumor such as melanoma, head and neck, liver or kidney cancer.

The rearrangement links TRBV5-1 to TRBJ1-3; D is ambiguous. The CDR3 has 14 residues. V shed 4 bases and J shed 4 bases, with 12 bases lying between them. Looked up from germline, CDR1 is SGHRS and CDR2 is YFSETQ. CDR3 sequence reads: CASSVGLGGNTIYF. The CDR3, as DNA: TGCGCCAGCAGCGTCGGGTTAGGCGGAAACACCATATATTTT.

This CDR3 reads CASSLAAGSNEQFF. The CDR3 coding sequence is TGTGCCAGCAGCTTAGCGGCAGGGTCGAATGAGCAGTTCTTC. The chain recombines TRBV11-2 with TRBJ2-1; D is perhaps TRBD1 (5 bases). Per the germline V gene, CDR1 is SGHAT and CDR2 is FQNNGV. Trimming removed 1 base from V and 7 bases from J, with 11 bases in between. The CDR3 runs 14 residues. Filled out from reference TRBV11-2 and TRBJ2-1, the complete variable domain reads EAGVAQSPRYKIIEKRQSVAFWCNPISGHATLYWYQQILGQGPKLLIQFQNNGVVDDSQLPKDRFSAERLKGVDSTLKIQPAKLEDSAVYLCASSLAAGSNEQFFGPGTRLTVL.

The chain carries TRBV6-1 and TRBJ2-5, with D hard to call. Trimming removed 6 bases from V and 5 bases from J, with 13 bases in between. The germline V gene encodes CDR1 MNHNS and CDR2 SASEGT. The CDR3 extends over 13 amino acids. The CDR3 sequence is CASSWHIGETQYF. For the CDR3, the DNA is TGTGCCAGCAGCTGGCACATTGGGGAGACCCAGTACTTC.

This CDR3 reads CASSPRVVRGDGYTF. Written as DNA, the CDR3 is TGTGCCAGCTCACCGAGGGTTGTCCGCGGGGATGGCTACACCTTC. The chain couples TRBV18 to TRBJ1-2; D is unclear. Trimming pared 3 bases from V and 6 bases from J, leaving 17 bases between. Per germline, CDR1 KGHSH and CDR2 LQKENI. The CDR3 spans 15 residues.

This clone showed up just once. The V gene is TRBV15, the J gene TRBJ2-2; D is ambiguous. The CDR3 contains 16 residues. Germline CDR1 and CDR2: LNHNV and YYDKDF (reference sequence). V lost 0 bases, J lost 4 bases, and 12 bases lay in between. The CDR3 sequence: CATSRDSTHSTGELFF. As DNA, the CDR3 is TGTGCCACCAGCAGAGATTCGACCCATTCCACCGGGGAGCTGTTTTTT.

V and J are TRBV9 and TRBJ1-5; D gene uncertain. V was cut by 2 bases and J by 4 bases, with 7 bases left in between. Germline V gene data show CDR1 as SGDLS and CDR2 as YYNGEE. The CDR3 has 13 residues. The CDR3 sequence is CASSVHGNQPQHF. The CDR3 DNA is TGTGCCAGCAGCGTTCACGGGAATCAGCCCCAGCATTTT.

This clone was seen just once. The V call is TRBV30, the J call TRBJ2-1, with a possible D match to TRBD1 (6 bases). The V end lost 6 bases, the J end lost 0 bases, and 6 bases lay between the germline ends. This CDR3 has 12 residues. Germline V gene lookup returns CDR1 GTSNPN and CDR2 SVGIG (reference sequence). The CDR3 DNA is TGTGCCTGCAGGGGCTCCTACAATGAGCAGTTCTTC. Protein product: CACRGSYNEQFF.

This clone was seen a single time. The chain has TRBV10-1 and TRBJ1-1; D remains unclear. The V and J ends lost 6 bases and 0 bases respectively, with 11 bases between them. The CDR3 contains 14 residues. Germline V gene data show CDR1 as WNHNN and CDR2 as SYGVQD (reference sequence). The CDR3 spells CASSGSRLNTEAFF. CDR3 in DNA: TGCGCCAGCAGCGGCTCCCGATTGAACACTGAAGCTTTCTTT.

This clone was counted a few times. CDR3 DNA sequence: TGTGCCAGCAACGACAGGGCGAATCAGCCCCAGCATTTT. Protein: CASNDRANQPQHF. The rearrangement uses TRBV6-1 and TRBJ1-5, with 7 nucleotides matching TRBD1. The V and J ends lost 7 bases and 4 bases, in that order; junction bases with no gene match: 4. CDR3 size: 13 residues. In germline, CDR1 is MNHNS, CDR2 SASEGT.

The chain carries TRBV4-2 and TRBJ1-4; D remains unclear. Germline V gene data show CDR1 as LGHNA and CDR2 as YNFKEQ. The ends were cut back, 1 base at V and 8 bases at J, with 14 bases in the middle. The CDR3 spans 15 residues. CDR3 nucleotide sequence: TGTGCCAGCAGCCAAGGAACCTCTAACAGCGAAAAACTGTTTTTT. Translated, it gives CASSQGTSNSEKLFF.

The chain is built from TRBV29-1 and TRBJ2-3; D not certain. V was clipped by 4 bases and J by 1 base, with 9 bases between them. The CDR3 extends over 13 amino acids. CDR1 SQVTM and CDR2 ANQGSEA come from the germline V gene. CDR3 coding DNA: TGCAGCGTTGTCCGGTCACGCACAGATACGCAGTATTTT. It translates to CSVVRSRTDTQYF.

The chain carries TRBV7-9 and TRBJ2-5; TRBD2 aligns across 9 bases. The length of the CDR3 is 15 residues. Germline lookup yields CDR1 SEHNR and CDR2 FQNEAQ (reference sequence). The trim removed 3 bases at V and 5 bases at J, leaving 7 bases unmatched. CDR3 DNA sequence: TGTGCCAGCAGCTTCGTAGCGGGAGTAGGCGAGACCCAGTACTTC. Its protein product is CASSFVAGVGETQYF.

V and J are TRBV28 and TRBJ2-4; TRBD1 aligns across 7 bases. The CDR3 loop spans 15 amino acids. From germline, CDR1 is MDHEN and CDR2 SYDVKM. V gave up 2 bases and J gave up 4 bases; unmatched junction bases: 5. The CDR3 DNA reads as TGTGCCAGCAGTTTAATCGGACAGGCAAAAAACATTCAGTACTTC. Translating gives CASSLIGQAKNIQYF.

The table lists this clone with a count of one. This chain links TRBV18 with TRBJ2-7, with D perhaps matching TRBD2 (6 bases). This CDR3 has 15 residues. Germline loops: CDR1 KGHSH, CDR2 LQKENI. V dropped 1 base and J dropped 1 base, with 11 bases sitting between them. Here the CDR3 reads CASSPLTSLSYEQYF. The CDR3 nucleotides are TGTGCCAGCTCACCACTAACTAGCTTATCCTACGAGCAGTACTTC.

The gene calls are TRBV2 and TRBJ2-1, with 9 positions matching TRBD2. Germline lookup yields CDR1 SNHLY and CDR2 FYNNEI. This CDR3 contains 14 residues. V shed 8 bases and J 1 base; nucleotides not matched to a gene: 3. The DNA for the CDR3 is TGTGCCAGCGCTAGCGGGAATTCCTACAATGAGCAGTTCTTC. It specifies CASASGNSYNEQFF. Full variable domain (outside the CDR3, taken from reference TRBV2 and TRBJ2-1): EPEVTQTPSHQVTQMGQEVILRCVPISNHLYFYWYRQILGQKVEFLVSFYNNEISEKSEIFDDQFSVERPDGSNFTLKIRSTKLEDSAMYFCASASGNSYNEQFFGPGTRLTVL.

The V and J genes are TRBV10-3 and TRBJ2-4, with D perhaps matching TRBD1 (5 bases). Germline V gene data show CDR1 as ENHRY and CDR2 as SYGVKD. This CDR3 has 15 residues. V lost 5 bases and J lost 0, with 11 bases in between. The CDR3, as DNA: TGTGCCATCAGTCCTGGACAAATAGCCAAAAACATTCAGTACTTC. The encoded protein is CAISPGQIAKNIQYF.

Written as DNA, the CDR3 is TGTGCCAGCAGCCGGACGGGACGGTCGAGCTCTGGGGCCAACGTCCTGACTTTC. Encoded protein: CASSRTGRSSSGANVLTF. This sequence joins TRBV5-4 and TRBJ2-6; tentatively, D is TRBD1 or TRBD2 (5 bases each). Deletions cut 4 bases from V and 0 bases from J, with 17 bases between. The CDR3 contains 18 residues. In germline, CDR1 is SGHNT, CDR2 YYREEE (reference sequence).

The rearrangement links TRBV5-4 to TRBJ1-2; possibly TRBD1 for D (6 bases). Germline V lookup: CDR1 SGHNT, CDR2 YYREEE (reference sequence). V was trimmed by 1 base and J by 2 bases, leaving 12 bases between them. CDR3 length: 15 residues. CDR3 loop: CASSLTGNTNYGYTF. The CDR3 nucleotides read TGTGCCAGCAGCTTGACAGGGAACACAAACTATGGCTACACCTTC.

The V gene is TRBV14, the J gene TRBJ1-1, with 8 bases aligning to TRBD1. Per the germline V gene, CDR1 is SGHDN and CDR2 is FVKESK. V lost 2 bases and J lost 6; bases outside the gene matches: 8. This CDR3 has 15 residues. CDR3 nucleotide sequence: TGTGCCAGCAGCCAACCCGGACAGGGTCTTGCTGAAGCTTTCTTT. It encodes CASSQPGQGLAEAFF.

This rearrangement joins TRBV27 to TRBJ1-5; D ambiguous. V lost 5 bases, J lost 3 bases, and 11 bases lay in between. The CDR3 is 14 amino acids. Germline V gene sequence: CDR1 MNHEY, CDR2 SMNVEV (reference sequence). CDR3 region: CASSPDLFNQPQHF. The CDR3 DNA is TGTGCCAGCAGTCCAGATTTGTTCAATCAGCCCCAGCATTTT.

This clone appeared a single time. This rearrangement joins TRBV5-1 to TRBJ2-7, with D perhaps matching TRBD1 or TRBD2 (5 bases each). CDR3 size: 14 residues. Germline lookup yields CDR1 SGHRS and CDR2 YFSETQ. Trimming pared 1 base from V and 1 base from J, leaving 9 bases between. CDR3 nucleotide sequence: TGCGCCAGCAGCTTGCGGGACGGATCCTACGAGCAGTACTTC. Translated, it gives CASSLRDGSYEQYF.

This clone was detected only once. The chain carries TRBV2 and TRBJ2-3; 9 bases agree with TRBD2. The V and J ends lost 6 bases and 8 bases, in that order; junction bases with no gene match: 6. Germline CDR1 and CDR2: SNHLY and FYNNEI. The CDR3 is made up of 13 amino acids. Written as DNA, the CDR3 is TGTGCCAGCAGAGACCAAGCGGGGGGTACGCAGTATTTT. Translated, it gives CASRDQAGGTQYF.

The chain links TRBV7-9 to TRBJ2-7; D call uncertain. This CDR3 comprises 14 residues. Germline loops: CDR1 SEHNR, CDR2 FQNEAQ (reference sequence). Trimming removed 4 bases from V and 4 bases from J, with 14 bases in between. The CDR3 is CASSSLITQYEQYF. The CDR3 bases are TGTGCCAGCAGCTCTCTGATCACCCAATACGAGCAGTACTTC.

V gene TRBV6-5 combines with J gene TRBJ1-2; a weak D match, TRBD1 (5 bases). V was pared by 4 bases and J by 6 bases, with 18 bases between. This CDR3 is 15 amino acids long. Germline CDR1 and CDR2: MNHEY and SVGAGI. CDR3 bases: TGTGCCAGCAGTTTCGTAGACAGTTTCCCCCATGGCTACACCTTC. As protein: CASSFVDSFPHGYTF.

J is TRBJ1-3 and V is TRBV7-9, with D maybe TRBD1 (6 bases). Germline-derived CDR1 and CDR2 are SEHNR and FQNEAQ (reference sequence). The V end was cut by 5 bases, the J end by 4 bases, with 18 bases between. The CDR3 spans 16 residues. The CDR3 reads CASSLGQSYQGNTIYF. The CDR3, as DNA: TGTGCCAGCAGCCTCGGACAGTCTTATCAGGGAAACACCATATATTTT. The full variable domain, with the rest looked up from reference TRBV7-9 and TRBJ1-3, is DTGVSQNPRHKITKRGQNVTFRCDPISEHNRLYWYRQTLGQGPEFLTYFQNEAQLEKSRLLSDRFSAERPKGSFSTLEIQRTEQGDSAMYLCASSLGQSYQGNTIYFGEGSWLTVV.

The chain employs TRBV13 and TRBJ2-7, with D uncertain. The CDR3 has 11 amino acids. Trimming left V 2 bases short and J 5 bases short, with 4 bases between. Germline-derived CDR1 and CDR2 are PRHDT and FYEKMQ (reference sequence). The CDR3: CASSLLDEQYF. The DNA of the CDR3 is TGTGCCAGCAGCTTACTTGACGAGCAGTACTTC.

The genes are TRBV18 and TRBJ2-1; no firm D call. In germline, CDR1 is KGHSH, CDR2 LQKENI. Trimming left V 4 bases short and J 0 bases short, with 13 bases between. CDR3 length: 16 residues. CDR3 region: CASSLSAPSSYNEQFF. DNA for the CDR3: TGTGCCAGCTCACTCTCAGCCCCGAGCTCCTACAATGAGCAGTTCTTC. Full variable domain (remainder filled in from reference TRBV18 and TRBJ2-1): NAGVMQNPRHLVRRRGQEARLRCSPMKGHSHVYWYRQLPEEGLKFMVYLQKENIIDESGMPKERFSAEFPKEGPSILRIQQVVRGDSAAYFCASSLSAPSSYNEQFFGPGTRLTVL.

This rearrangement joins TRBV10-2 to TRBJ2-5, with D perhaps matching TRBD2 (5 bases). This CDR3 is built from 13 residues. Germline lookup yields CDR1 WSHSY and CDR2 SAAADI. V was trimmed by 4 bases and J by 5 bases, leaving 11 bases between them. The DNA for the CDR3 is TGCGCCAGCAGTGTAGCAGGCGGGGAGACCCAGTACTTC. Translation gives CASSVAGGETQYF.

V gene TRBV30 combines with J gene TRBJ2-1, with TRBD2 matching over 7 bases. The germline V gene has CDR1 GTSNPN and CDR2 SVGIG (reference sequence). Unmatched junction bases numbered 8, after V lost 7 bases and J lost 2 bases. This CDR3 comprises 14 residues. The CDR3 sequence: CASGGTLTYNEQFF. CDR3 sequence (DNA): TGTGCCTCCGGGGGGACTCTGACCTACAATGAGCAGTTCTTC.

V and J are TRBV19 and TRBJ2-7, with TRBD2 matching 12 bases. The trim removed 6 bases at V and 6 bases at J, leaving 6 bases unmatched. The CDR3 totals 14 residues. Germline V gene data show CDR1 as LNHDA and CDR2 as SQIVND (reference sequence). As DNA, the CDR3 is TGTGCCAGTAGCGCTAGCGGGAGGGCCTTCGAGCAGTACTTC. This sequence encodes CASSASGRAFEQYF. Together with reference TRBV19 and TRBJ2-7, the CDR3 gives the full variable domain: DGGITQSPKYLFRKEGQNVTLSCEQNLNHDAMYWYRQDPGQGLRLIYYSQIVNDFQKGDIAEGYSVSREKKESFPLTVTSAQKNPTAFYLCASSASGRAFEQYFGPGTRLTVT.